This TCR beta chain was recorded in a study of T cells after yellow fever vaccination. General study points: The secondary response peaked faster, at day 5 versus 15, but was weaker. In post-booster samples, most primary-vaccination clones reappeared (96% CD4, 70% to 90% CD8).

This clonotype has at least ten counts. What it recognizes is unknown. Germline V gene data show CDR1 as MDHEN and CDR2 as SYDVKM. Trimming took 7 bases from V and 0 from J, leaving 12 bases between them. The CDR3 consists of 15 residues. TCRdb reanalysed the 5' RACE reads using MiXCR and keeps one entry per CDR3 protein. Among some 250,000 distinct CDR3 sequences listed, about 3.7% were seen once. The sample here was PBMCs, taken 15 days after the yellow fever booster vaccination. This chain joins TRBV28 and TRBJ2-2; D not resolved. The sequence was obtained from a man aged 18 to 30 who received the YFV17D yellow fever vaccine. CDR3: CASKFGFTNTGELFF. CDR3 nucleotide sequence: TGTGCCAGCAAGTTCGGTTTTACGAACACCGGGGAGCTGTTTTTT.